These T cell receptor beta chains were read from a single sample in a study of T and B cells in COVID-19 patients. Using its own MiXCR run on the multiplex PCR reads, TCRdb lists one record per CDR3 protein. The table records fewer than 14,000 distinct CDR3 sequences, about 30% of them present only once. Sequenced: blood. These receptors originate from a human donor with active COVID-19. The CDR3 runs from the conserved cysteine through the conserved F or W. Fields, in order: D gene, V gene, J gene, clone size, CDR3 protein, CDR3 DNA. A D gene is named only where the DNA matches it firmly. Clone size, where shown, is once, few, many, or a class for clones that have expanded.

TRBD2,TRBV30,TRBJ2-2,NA,CAWRVAGALNIGELFF,TGTGCCTGGAGGGTAGCGGGGGCCCTGAACATTGGGGAGCTGTTTTTT
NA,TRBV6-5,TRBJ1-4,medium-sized,CASSYSRGDEKLFF,TGTGCCAGCAGTTACTCGAGGGGGGATGAAAAACTGTTTTTT
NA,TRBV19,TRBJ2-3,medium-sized,CASSPSSSTDTQYF,TGTGCCAGTAGTCCTAGCTCTAGCACAGATACGCAGTATTTT
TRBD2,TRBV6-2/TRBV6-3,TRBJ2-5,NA,CASSYAGGRETQYF,TGTGCCAGCAGTTACGCGGGGGGACGAGAGACCCAGTACTTC
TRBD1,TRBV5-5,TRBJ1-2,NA,CASSLGTGGGYGYTF,TGTGCCAGCAGCTTAGGGACAGGGGGTGGCTATGGCTACACCTTC
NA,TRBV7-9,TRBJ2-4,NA,CASSLEGGGPGSF,TGTGCCAGCAGCTTAGAGGGGGGAGGCCCCGGGTCCTTC
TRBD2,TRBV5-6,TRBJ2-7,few,CASSWGLRGGYEQYF,TGTGCCAGCAGCTGGGGACTACGCGGGGGATACGAGCAGTACTTC
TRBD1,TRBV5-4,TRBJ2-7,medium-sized,CASSVGTASSYEQYF,TGTGCCAGCAGCGTTGGGACAGCGAGCTCCTACGAGCAGTACTTC
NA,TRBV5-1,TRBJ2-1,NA,CASKDPRSGSYNEQFF,TGCGCCAGCAAGGATCCTAGGTCCGGCTCCTACAATGAGCAGTTCTTC
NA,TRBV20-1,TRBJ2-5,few,CSARSPSETQYF,TGCAGTGCACGGTCGCCGTCAGAGACCCAGTACTTC
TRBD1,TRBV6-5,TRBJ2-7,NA,CASSSVRTGAYEQYF,TGTGCCAGCAGTTCTGTTCGGACAGGGGCCTACGAGCAGTACTTC
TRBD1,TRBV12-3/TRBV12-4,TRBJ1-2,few,CASSPGGHYGYTF,TGTGCCAGCAGCCCAGGGGGCCACTATGGCTACACCTTC
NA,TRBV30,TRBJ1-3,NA,CAWSTGGRNTIYF,TGTGCCTGGAGTACCGGTGGTAGAAACACCATATATTTT
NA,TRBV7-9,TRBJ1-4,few,CASSLLGNIEKLFF,TGTGCCAGCAGCTTATTAGGGAACATAGAAAAACTGTTTTTT
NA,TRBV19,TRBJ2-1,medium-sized,CASSIDQGDYYNEQFF,TGTGCCAGTAGTATAGATCAGGGGGACTACTACAATGAGCAGTTCTTC
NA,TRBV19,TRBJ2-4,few,CASSLREAKNIQYF,TGTGCCAGTAGCCTTAGGGAAGCCAAAAACATTCAGTACTTC
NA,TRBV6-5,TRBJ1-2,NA,CASSYSLGINYGYTF,TGTGCCAGCAGTTACTCCCTTGGCATCAACTATGGCTACACCTTC
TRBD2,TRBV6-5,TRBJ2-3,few,CASSYPGAGAAADTQYF,TGTGCCAGCAGTTACCCTGGAGCGGGGGCCGCCGCAGATACGCAGTATTTT
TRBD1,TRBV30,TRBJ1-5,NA,CAWSSPTGGYQPQHF,TGTGCCTGGAGTAGCCCTACAGGGGGCTATCAGCCCCAGCATTTT
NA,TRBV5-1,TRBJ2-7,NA,CASRAMVEIVAYEQYF,TGCGCCAGCAGAGCGATGGTGGAAATCGTGGCCTACGAGCAGTACTTC
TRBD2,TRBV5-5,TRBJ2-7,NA,CASSLRVWGGGVDEQYF,TGTGCCAGCAGCTTGCGAGTTTGGGGGGGGGGGGTCGACGAGCAGTACTTC
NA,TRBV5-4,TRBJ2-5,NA,CASSFLPSETQYF,TGTGCCAGCAGCTTTCTACCTTCCGAGACCCAGTACTTC
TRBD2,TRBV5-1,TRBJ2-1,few,CASSAGLAGGSSYNEQFF,TGCGCCAGCAGCGCGGGACTAGCGGGGGGGAGCTCCTACAATGAGCAGTTCTTC